Presented here are 23 T cell receptor beta chains from one specimen sequenced in a study of graft-versus-host responses after intestinal transplantation. The repertoire was sequenced with immunoSEQ multiplex PCR; TCRdb's copy has only in-frame clones and lacks some. This sample carries about 16,000 clones, around nine tenths of them seen once, and the ten largest clones take around 6%. Here the sequenced sample was PBMCs, taken approximately 15 weeks after intestinal transplant. These receptor sequences come from a human patient who received an intestinal transplant, so some T cells may come from the graft donor.

The chain joins TRBV7-9 to TRBJ2-1, with TRBD2 as a possible D gene (5 bases). Trimming removed 11 bases from V and 4 bases from J, with 18 bases in between. Germline lookup yields CDR1 SEHNR and CDR2 FQNEAQ (reference sequence). This CDR3 has 14 amino acids. DNA of the CDR3: TGTGCCGGGTTAGGACTCCGTATGTACAATGAGCAGTTCTTC. Amino acids: CAGLGLRMYNEQFF.

The CDR3 reads CASSDGPRDKNTEAFF. Written as DNA, the CDR3 is TGTGCCAGCAGCGATGGACCCAGGGACAAGAACACTGAAGCTTTCTTT. The chain links TRBV7-4 to TRBJ1-1, with TRBD1 as a possible D gene (6 bases). Germline assignment: CDR1 SGHVT and CDR2 SQSDAQ. V lost 5 bases and J lost 1, with 17 bases in between. The CDR3 consists of 16 residues.

The chain employs TRBV6-1 and TRBJ2-7, with 8 bases aligning to TRBD2. The germline CDR1 and CDR2 sequences are MNHNS and SASEGT. This CDR3 region has 15 residues. The trim removed 5 bases at V and 2 bases at J, leaving 8 bases unmatched. For the CDR3, the DNA is TGTGCCAGCAGTAAGGGTCTCGGGGGGGCCTACGAGCAGTACTTC. Protein: CASSKGLGGAYEQYF.

The chain links TRBV4-1 to TRBJ2-1; D may be TRBD2 (6 bases). The CDR3 runs to 15 residues. V lost 0 bases to trimming and J lost 2 bases, with 8 bases between them. The V gene's germline CDR1 is MGHRA and CDR2 YSYEKL. CDR3 residues: CASSQERTTYNEQFF. DNA of the CDR3: TGCGCCAGCAGCCAAGAACGGACTACCTACAATGAGCAGTTCTTC.

The J gene is TRBJ2-7, the V gene TRBV7-9; TRBD1 agrees at 9 bases. The CDR3 is 14 amino acids. V dropped 5 bases and J dropped 4; count of bases not matched to a gene: 6. Germline V gives CDR1 SEHNR, CDR2 FQNEAQ (reference sequence). Here the CDR3 reads CASSPGTGFYEQYF. CDR3 in DNA: TGTGCCAGCAGCCCCGGGACAGGGTTTTACGAGCAGTACTTC.

This clone turned up a few times. This CDR3 is CASSLGGGPTNYGYTF. The CDR3 DNA is TGTGCCAGCAGCTTAGGTGGAGGGCCTACTAACTATGGCTACACCTTC. The chain uses TRBV2 and TRBJ1-2; D unresolved. The V gene's germline CDR1 is SNHLY and CDR2 FYNNEI. V was pared by 6 bases and J by 0 bases, with 17 bases between. This CDR3 contains 16 residues.

This chain joins TRBV6-1 and TRBJ1-5; 8 bases line up with TRBD1. The germline CDR1 and CDR2 sequences are MNHNS and SASEGT. The V segment lost 1 base and the J segment 4 bases; nucleotides outside the gene matches: 9. CDR3 length: 17 residues. Written as DNA, the CDR3 is TGTGCCAGCAGTGAAGGACGACAGGGGTTGGGGAATCAGCCCCAGCATTTT. This codes for CASSEGRQGLGNQPQHF.

The chain combines TRBV6-5 with TRBJ2-7, with D perhaps being TRBD1 or TRBD2 (5 bases each). V lost 7 bases and J lost 2, with 9 bases in between. Per germline, CDR1 MNHEY and CDR2 SVGAGI. This CDR3 is built from 12 residues. The CDR3 protein is CASTGTAYEQYF. DNA of the CDR3: TGTGCCAGCACCGGGACCGCCTACGAGCAGTACTTC.

This clone was seen only once. The gene calls are TRBV19 and TRBJ2-3, with 8 bases matching TRBD1. CDR1 is LNHDA and CDR2 is SQIVND in the germline V gene (reference sequence). The V and J ends lost 5 bases and 4 bases, in that order; junction bases with no gene match: 5. The CDR3 is 14 amino acids. The CDR3 region has the DNA TGTGCCAGTAGTGCCGGACAGGGAGCAGATACGCAGTATTTT. It codes for CASSAGQGADTQYF.

This chain links TRBV27 with TRBJ1-2; no firm D call. Germline V gene data show CDR1 as MNHEY and CDR2 as SMNVEV (reference sequence). The CDR3 is 13 amino acids. V gave up 6 bases and J gave up 5 bases, with 13 bases separating them. The CDR3, as DNA: TGTGCCAGCAGCCCTCGAAGGGCATATGGCTACACCTTC. Residues: CASSPRRAYGYTF.

This clone came up once. The V call is TRBV4-2, the J call TRBJ2-3; tentative D call: TRBD2 (6 bases). Between the trimmed V and J ends, which lost 3 bases and 4 bases, there was a span of 11 bases. This CDR3 has 14 amino acids. The germline CDR1 and CDR2 sequences are LGHNA and YNFKEQ. The CDR3 protein is CASSQGREPDTQYF. CDR3 nucleotides: TGTGCCAGCAGCCAGGGACGGGAGCCAGATACGCAGTATTTT.

This sequence joins TRBV27 and TRBJ2-3, with 10 bases lining up with TRBD2. V was clipped by 1 base and J by 5 bases; unmatched bases: 12. This CDR3 is 18 amino acids long. Germline CDR1 reads MNHEY; CDR2 reads SMNVEV (reference sequence). The DNA of the CDR3 is TGTGCCAGCAGTTTATTTGGCGCTAGCGGGAGTTGGGTAGATACGCAGTATTTT. Residues: CASSLFGASGSWVDTQYF.

This chain links TRBV28 with TRBJ2-3, with TRBD2 matching over 12 bases. Germline V gene sequence: CDR1 MDHEN, CDR2 SYDVKM. There are 16 residues in the CDR3. V gave up 1 base and J gave up 5 bases; unmatched junction bases: 4. The chain's CDR3 is CASSLSSGRAGDTQYF. The DNA of the CDR3 is TGTGCCAGCAGTTTATCTAGCGGGAGGGCAGGAGATACGCAGTATTTT.

Note on this clone: One end of the junction fails to match germline, which may point to a read error. This chain joins TRBV2 and TRBJ2-7; 9 bases match TRBD1. Germline V gene data show CDR1 as SNHLY and CDR2 as FYNNEI. CDR3 length: 15 residues. The CDR3 loop reads CASSDKGTGGAPDNF. The CDR3 nucleotides read TGTGCCAGCAGTGATAAAGGAACAGGGGGCGCGCCCGATAACTTC.

The gene calls are TRBV28 and TRBJ2-5, with TRBD1 matching 9 bases. Trimming at V came to 5 bases and at J to 7 bases, leaving 11 bases not matched to a gene. The CDR3 is made up of 15 amino acids. From germline, CDR1 is MDHEN and CDR2 SYDVKM. The CDR3 DNA follows: TGTGCCAGCAGTCCTCGGACAGGGGTTGACGTGACCCAGTACTTC. Its protein product is CASSPRTGVDVTQYF.

Notes on this clone: Within the sample, other DNA sequences also encode this same CDR3. The chain joins TRBV30 to TRBJ2-2; 13 nucleotides line up with TRBD2. The CDR3 covers 15 residues. Germline V gives CDR1 GTSNPN, CDR2 SVGIG (reference sequence). V dropped 4 bases and J dropped 6; count of bases not matched to a gene: 5. The CDR3 sequence: CAWKLLAGGPGELFF. DNA of the CDR3: TGTGCCTGGAAACTACTAGCGGGAGGGCCCGGGGAGCTGTTTTTT.

The chain joins TRBV19 to TRBJ2-1; tentatively, D is TRBD2 (6 bases). V lost 6 bases and J 0 bases, leaving 12 bases between the germline ends. The CDR3 consists of 15 residues. The germline gives CDR1 LNHDA, CDR2 SQIVND (reference sequence). CDR3 in DNA: TGTGCCAGTAGAGTAGCGGCGAGCTCCTACAATGAGCAGTTCTTC. Protein product: CASRVAASSYNEQFF.

This chain links TRBV21-1 with TRBJ2-3; TRBD2, the table's D call, lacks a check against the DNA. TRBV21-1 counts as a pseudogene. The CDR3 has 11 residues. For the CDR3, the DNA is TGTGCCAGCAGACTAGCAGATACGCAGTATTTT. Protein product: CASRLADTQYF.

This clone was picked up one time. V gene TRBV5-5 combines with J gene TRBJ2-7; D is undetermined. The V gene lost 1 base and the J gene lost 4 bases, with 6 bases spanning the gap. This CDR3 is built from 12 residues. Germline lookup yields CDR1 SGHKS and CDR2 YYEKEE (reference sequence). The CDR3 coding sequence is TGTGCCAGCAGCTTGCACGGGTACGAGCAGTACTTC. Residues: CASSLHGYEQYF.

The chain joins TRBV2 to TRBJ2-1; TRBD2 matches at 8 bases. V was pared by 7 bases and J by 12 bases, with 11 bases of the junction left unmatched. The CDR3 has 13 amino acids. Germline V gene data show CDR1 as SNHLY and CDR2 as FYNNEI. CDR3 sequence (DNA): TGTGCCAGCATAGAGTACCCCGGGACTAGGCAGTTCTTC. It yields the protein CASIEYPGTRQFF.

The chain is built from TRBV6-1 and TRBJ1-1, with D uncertain. The V gene lost 3 bases and the J gene lost 0 bases, with 11 bases spanning the gap. This CDR3 contains 15 residues. Germline V gene lookup returns CDR1 MNHNS and CDR2 SASEGT. The CDR3, as DNA: TGTGCCAGCAGTGATCGTGGAACCATGAACACTGAAGCTTTCTTT. Amino acids: CASSDRGTMNTEAFF.

This clone was seen a handful of times. The chain uses TRBV7-2 and TRBJ2-3, with 7 bases identical to TRBD2. The length of the CDR3 is 15 residues. Germline trimming cut 8 bases from V and 0 bases from J; bases unmatched to any gene: 8. CDR1 is SGHTA and CDR2 is FQGNSA in the germline V gene. CDR3 sequence reads: CASFKGGSSTDTQYF. For the CDR3, the DNA is TGTGCCAGCTTCAAGGGAGGGTCTAGCACAGATACGCAGTATTTT.

The chain couples TRBV5-5 to TRBJ2-1; possibly TRBD1 for D (5 bases). With 0 bases removed from V and 6 bases from J, the gap between germline ends came to 13 bases. This CDR3 contains 15 residues. Per germline, CDR1 SGHKS and CDR2 YYEKEE (reference sequence). This CDR3 is CASSLGAGNGNEQFF. Written as DNA, the CDR3 is TGTGCCAGCAGCTTGGGGGCAGGGAACGGCAATGAGCAGTTCTTC.